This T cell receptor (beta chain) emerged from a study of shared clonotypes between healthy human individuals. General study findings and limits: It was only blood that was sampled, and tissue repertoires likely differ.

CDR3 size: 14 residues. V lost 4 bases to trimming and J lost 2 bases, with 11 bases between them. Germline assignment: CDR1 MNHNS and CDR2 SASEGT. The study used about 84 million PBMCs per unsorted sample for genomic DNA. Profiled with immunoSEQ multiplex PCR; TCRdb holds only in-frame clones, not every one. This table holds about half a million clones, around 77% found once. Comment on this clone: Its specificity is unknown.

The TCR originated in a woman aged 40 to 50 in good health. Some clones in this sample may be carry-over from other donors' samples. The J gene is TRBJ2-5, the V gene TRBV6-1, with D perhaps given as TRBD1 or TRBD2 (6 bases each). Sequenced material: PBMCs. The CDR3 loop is CASSVQGGQETQYF. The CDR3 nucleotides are TGTGCCAGCAGTGTACAGGGAGGACAAGAGACCCAGTACTTC.